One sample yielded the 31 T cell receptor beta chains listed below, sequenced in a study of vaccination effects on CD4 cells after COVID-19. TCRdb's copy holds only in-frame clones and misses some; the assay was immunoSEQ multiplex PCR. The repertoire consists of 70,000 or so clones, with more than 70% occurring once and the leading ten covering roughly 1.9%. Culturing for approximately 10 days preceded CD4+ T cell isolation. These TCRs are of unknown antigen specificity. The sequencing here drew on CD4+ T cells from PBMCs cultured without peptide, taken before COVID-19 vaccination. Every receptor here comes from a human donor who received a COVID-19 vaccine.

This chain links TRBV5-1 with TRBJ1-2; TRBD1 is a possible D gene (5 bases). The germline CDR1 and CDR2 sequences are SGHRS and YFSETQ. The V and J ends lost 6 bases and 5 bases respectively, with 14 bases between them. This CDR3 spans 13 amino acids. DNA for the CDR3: TGCGCCAGCACCGCTGGGGGGTCGTATGGCTACACCTTC. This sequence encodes CASTAGGSYGYTF.

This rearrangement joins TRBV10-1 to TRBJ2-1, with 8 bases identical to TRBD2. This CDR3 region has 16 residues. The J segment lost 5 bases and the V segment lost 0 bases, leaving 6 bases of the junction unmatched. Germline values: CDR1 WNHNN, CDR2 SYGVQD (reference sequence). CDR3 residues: CASSESPAGANNEQFF. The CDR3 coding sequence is TGCGCCAGCAGTGAGTCTCCAGCGGGGGCGAACAATGAGCAGTTCTTC.

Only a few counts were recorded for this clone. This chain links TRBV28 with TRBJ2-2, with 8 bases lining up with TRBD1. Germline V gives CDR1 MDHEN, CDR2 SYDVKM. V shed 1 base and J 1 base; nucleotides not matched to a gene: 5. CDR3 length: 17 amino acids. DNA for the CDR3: TGTGCCAGCAGTTTATATAGCGGACAGGGGAACACCGGGGAGCTGTTTTTT. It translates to CASSLYSGQGNTGELFF.

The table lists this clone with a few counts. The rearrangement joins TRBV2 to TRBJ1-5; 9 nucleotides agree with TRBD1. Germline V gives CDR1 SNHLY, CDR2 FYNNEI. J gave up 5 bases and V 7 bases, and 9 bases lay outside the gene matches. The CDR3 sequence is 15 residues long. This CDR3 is CASKGTGRWDQPQHF. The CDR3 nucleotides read TGTGCCAGCAAAGGGACAGGGCGGTGGGATCAGCCCCAGCATTTT.

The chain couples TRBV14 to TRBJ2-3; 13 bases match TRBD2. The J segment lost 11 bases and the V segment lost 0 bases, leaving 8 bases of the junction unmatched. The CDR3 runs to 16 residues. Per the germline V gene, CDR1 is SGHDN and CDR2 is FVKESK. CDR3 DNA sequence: TGTGCCAGCAGCCAAGAATCGACTAGCGGGGGGAACCGGCAGTATTTT. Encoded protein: CASSQESTSGGNRQYF.

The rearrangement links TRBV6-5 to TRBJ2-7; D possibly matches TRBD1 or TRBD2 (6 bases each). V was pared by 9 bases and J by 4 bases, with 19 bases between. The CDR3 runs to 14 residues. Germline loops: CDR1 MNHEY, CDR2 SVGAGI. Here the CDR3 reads CASPGAHQIYEQYV. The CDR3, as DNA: TGTGCCAGTCCGGGGGCTCACCAGATATACGAGCAGTACGTC.

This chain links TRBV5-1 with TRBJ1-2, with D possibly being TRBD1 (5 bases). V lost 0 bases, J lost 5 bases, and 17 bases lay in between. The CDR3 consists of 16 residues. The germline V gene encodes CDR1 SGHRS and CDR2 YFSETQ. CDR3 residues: CASSLASGGGIYGYTF. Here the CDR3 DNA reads TGCGCCAGCAGCTTGGCTTCGGGGGGAGGAATATATGGCTACACCTTC.

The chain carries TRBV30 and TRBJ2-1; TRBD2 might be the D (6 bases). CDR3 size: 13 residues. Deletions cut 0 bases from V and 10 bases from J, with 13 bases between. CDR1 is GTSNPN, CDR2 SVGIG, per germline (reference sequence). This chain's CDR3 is CAWSVRRGGEQFF. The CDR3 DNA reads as TGTGCCTGGAGTGTACGGAGGGGCGGGGAGCAGTTCTTC. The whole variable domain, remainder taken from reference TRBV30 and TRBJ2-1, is SQTIHQWPATLVQPVGSPLSLECTVEGTSNPNLYWYRQAAGRGLQLLFYSVGIGQISSEVPQNLSASRPQDRQFILSSKKLLLSDSGFYLCAWSVRRGGEQFFGPGTRLTVL.

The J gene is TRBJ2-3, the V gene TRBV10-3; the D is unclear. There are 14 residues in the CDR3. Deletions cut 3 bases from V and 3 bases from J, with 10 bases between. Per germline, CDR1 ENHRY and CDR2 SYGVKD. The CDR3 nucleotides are TGTGCCATCAGTGATCCCCAGAAAACAGATACGCAGTATTTT. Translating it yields CAISDPQKTDTQYF.

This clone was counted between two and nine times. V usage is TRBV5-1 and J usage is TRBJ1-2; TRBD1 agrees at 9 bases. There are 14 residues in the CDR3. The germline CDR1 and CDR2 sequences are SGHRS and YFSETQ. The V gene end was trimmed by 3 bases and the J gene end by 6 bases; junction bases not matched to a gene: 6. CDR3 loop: CASSWEQGANGYTF. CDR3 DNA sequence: TGCGCCAGCAGCTGGGAACAGGGGGCGAATGGCTACACCTTC.

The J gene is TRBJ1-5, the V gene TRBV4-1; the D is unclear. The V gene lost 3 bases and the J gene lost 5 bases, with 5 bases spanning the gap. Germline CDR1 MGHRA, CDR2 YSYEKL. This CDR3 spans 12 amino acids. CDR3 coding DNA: TGCGCCAGCAGCCAGGGGTATCAGCCCCAGCATTTT. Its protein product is CASSQGYQPQHF.

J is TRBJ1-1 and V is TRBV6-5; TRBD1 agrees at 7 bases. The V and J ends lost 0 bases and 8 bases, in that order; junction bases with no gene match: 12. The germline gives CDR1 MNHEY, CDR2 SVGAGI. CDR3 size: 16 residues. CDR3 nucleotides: TGTGCCAGCAGTTACTCGCCACCGCCACAGGGGACGGAAGCTTTCTTT. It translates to CASSYSPPPQGTEAFF.

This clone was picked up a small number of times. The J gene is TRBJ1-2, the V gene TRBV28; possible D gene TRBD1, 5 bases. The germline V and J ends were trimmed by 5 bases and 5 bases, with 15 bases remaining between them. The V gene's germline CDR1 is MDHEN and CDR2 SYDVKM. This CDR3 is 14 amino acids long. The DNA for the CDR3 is TGTGCCAGCAGTCCTACCGGGACGAGTTATGGCTACACCTTC. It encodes CASSPTGTSYGYTF.

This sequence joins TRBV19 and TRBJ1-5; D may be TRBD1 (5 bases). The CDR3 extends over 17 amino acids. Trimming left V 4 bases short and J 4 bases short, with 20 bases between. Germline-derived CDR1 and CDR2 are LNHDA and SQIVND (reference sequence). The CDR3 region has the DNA TGTGCCAGTAGTAACGTTTGGGGGTACGGTGGGAATCAGCCCCAGCATTTT. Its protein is CASSNVWGYGGNQPQHF.

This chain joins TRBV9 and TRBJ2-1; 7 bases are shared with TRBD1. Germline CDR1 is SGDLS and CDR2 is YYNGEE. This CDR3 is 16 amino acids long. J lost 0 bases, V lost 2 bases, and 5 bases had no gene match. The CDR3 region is CASSVDRETSYNEQFF. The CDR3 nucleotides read TGTGCCAGCAGCGTCGACAGGGAGACCTCCTACAATGAGCAGTTCTTC.

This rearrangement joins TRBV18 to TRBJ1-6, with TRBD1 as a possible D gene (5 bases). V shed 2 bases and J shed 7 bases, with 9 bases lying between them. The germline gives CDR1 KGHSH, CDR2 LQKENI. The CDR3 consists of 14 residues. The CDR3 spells CASSPSGSNSPLHF. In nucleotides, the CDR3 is TGTGCCAGCTCACCATCAGGGTCAAATTCACCCCTCCACTTT.

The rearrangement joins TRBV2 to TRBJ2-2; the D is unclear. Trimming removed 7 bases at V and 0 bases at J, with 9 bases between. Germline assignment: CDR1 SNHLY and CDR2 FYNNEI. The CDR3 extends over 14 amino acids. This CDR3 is CASKQVANTGELFF. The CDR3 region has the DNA TGTGCCAGCAAGCAAGTCGCGAACACCGGGGAGCTGTTTTTT. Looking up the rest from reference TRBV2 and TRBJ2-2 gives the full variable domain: EPEVTQTPSHQVTQMGQEVILRCVPISNHLYFYWYRQILGQKVEFLVSFYNNEISEKSEIFDDQFSVERPDGSNFTLKIRSTKLEDSAMYFCASKQVANTGELFFGEGSRLTVL.

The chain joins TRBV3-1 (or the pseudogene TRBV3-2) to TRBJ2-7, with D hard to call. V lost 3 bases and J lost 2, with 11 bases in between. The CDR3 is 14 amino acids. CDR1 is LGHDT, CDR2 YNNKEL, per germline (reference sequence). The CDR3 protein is CASSHGTTPYEQYV. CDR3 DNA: TGTGCCAGCAGCCACGGCACCACCCCCTACGAGCAGTACGTC.

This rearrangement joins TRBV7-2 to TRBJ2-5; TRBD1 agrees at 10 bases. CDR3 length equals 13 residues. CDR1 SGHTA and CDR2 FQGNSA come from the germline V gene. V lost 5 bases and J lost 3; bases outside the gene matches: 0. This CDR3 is CASSGTGEETQYF. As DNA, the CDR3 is TGTGCCAGCAGCGGGACAGGGGAAGAGACCCAGTACTTC.

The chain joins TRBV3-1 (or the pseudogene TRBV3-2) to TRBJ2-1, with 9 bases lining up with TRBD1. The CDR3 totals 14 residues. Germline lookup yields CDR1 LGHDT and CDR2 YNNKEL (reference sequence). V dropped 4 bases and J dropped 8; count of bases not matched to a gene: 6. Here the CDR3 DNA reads TGTGCCAGCAGCCCATGGGACAGGGAGTATGAGCAGTTCTTC. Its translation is CASSPWDREYEQFF.

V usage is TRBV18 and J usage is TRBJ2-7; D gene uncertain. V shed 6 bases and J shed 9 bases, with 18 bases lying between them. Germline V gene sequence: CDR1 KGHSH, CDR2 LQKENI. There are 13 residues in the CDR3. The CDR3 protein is CASSDSLTSRQYV. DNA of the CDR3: TGTGCCAGCTCCGATTCCCTTACGAGTCGGCAGTACGTC.

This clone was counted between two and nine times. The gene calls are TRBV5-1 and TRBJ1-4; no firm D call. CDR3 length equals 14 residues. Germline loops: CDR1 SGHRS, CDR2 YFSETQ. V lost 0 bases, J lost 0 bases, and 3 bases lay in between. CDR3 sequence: CASSLGPTNEKLFF. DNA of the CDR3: TGCGCCAGCAGCTTGGGACCAACTAATGAAAAACTGTTTTTT.

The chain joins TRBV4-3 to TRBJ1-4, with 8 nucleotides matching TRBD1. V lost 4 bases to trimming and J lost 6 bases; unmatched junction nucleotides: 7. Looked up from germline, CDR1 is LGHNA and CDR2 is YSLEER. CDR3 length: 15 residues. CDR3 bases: TGCGCCAGCAGCCCGTTCCAGGGGGCATATGAAAAACTGTTTTTT. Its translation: CASSPFQGAYEKLFF.

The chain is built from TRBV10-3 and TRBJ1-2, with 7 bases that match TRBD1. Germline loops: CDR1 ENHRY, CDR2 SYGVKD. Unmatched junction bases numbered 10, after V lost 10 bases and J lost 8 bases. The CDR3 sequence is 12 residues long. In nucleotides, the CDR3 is TGTGCCACGGGAGGGGGCGCCCGGGGCTACACCTTC. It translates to CATGGGARGYTF.

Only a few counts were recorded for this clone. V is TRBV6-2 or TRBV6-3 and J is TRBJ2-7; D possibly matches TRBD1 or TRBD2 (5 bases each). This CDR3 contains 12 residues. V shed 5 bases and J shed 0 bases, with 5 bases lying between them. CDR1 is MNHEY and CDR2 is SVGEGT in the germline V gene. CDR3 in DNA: TGTGCCAGCAGTGGGGGCTCCTACGAGCAGTACGTC. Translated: CASSGGSYEQYV.

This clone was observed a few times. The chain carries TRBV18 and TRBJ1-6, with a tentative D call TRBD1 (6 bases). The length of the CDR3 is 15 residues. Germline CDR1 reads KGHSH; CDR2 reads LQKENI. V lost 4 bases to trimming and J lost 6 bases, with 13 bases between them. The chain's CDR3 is CASSQQGSGNSPLHF. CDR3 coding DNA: TGTGCCAGCTCACAACAGGGCTCCGGTAATTCACCCCTCCACTTT.

CDR3 bases: TGTGCCAGCAGCTCTTCCGGAGCGGGGGGGAAAGAGACCCAGTACTTC. Its translation: CASSSSGAGGKETQYF. The gene calls are TRBV7-2 and TRBJ2-5; 10 bases align to TRBD2. Germline CDR1 is SGHTA and CDR2 is FQGNSA. The CDR3 consists of 16 residues. The V and J ends lost 4 bases and 3 bases, in that order; junction bases with no gene match: 8.

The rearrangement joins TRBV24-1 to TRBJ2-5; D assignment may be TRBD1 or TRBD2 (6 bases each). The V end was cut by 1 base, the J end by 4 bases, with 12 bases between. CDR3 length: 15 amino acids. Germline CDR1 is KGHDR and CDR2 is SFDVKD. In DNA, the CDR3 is TGTGCCACCAGTGATTTCCCGGGGGCCTTAGAGACCCAGTACTTC. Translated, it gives CATSDFPGALETQYF.

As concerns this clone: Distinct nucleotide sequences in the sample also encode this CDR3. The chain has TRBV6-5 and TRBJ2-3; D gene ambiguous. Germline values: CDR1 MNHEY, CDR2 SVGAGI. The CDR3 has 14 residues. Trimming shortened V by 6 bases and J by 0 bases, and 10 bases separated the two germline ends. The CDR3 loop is CASRRTLSTDTQYF. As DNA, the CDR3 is TGTGCCAGCAGGAGGACCCTCAGCACAGATACGCAGTATTTT.

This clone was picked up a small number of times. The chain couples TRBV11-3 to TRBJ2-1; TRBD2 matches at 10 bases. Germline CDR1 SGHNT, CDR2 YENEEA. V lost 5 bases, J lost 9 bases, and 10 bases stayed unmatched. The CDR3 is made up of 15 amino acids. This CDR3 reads CASSPGTSEVGEQFF. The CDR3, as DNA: TGTGCCAGCAGCCCGGGGACTAGCGAAGTGGGTGAGCAGTTCTTC.

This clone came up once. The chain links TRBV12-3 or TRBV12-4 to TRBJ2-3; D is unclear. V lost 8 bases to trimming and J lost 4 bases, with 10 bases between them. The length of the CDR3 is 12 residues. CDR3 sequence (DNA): TGTGCCAGCGGGTCAAGCTCAGATACGCAGTATTTT. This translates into CASGSSSDTQYF.